Shown below are 18 T cell receptor beta chains from a single sample sequenced in a study. TCRdb re-called the RT-PCR reads with MiXCR, one entry per CDR3 protein. Here the sample spans more than 550,000 distinct CDR3 sequences, approximately 15% being singletons. The source material was memory CD4+ T cells from blood. The receptors come from a female donor in good health, serving as a healthy control.

In its sample, this clonotype was seen many times. This sequence joins TRBV6-5 and TRBJ2-1, with 7 bases matching TRBD2. The trim removed 6 bases at V and 4 bases at J, leaving 6 bases unmatched. This CDR3 spans 14 amino acids. Germline values: CDR1 MNHEY, CDR2 SVGAGI. CDR3 amino acids: CASSEFSGYNEQFF. DNA of the CDR3: TGTGCCAGCAGCGAATTTAGCGGGTACAATGAGCAGTTCTTC.

This clonotype was seen a handful of times. V is TRBV15 and J is TRBJ2-1; D possibly corresponds to TRBD2 (5 bases). The CDR3 covers 16 residues. CDR1 is LNHNV, CDR2 YYDKDF, per germline (reference sequence). V was trimmed by 0 bases and J by 0 bases, leaving 9 bases between them. The CDR3 DNA reads as TGTGCCACCAGCAGAGAAGTAGGGAGCTCCTACAATGAGCAGTTCTTC. Encoded protein: CATSREVGSSYNEQFF.

This clonotype showed up just a few times. This chain links TRBV7-2 with TRBJ2-1, with TRBD1 matching over 9 bases. The CDR3 totals 17 residues. From germline, CDR1 is SGHTA and CDR2 FQGNSA. V lost 5 bases to trimming and J lost 1 base; unmatched junction nucleotides: 9. The CDR3 coding sequence is TGTGCCAGCAGCCGACAGAAGGGACAGGGTTCCTACAATGAGCAGTTCTTC. The encoded protein is CASSRQKGQGSYNEQFF. Together with reference TRBV7-2 and TRBJ2-1, the CDR3 gives the full variable domain: GAGVSQSPSNKVTEKGKDVELRCDPISGHTALYWYRQSLGQGLEFLIYFQGNSAPDKSGLPSDRFSAERTGGSVSTLTIQRTQQEDSAVYLCASSRQKGQGSYNEQFFGPGTRLTVL.

This clonotype was seen a few times. This chain uses TRBV3-1 with TRBJ2-5; the match to TRBD1 covers 12 bases. V shed 3 bases, J shed 7 bases, and the junction held 6 bases outside the gene matches. The germline V gene encodes CDR1 LGHDT and CDR2 YNNKEL (reference sequence). The CDR3 has 15 residues. CDR3 DNA: TGTGCCAGCAGCCAGGGGACAGGGGGCGAGGCGACCCAGTACTTC. Amino acids: CASSQGTGGEATQYF.

This sequence joins TRBV20-1 and TRBJ1-6; 8 positions match TRBD1. Losses at the gene ends were 0 bases for V and 10 bases for J; bases not matched to a gene: 8. Germline V lookup: CDR1 DFQATT, CDR2 SNEGSKA (reference sequence). This CDR3 has 15 amino acids. CDR3 sequence (DNA): TGCAGTGCTAGAGATGCCAGACAGGGGCAATCACCCCTCCACTTT. Protein sequence: CSARDARQGQSPLHF.

This sequence joins TRBV5-1 and TRBJ2-2; tentatively, D is TRBD2 (7 bases). The V gene lost 0 bases and the J gene lost 3 bases, with 12 bases spanning the gap. The germline gives CDR1 SGHRS, CDR2 YFSETQ. CDR3 length equals 16 residues. The CDR3 here is CASSLEGGRDTGELFF. In nucleotides, the CDR3 is TGCGCCAGCAGCTTGGAGGGGGGGCGCGACACCGGGGAGCTGTTTTTT.

J is TRBJ2-1 and V is TRBV5-1; D not certain. CDR1 and CDR2 from the germline V gene are SGHRS and YFSETQ. The CDR3 runs to 15 residues. The V and J ends lost 0 bases and 3 bases respectively, with 10 bases between them. The CDR3 DNA sequence: TGCGCCAGCAGCTTGGAGGGCGCAGACTACAATGAGCAGTTCTTC. It codes for CASSLEGADYNEQFF. The whole variable domain, remainder taken from reference TRBV5-1 and TRBJ2-1, is KAGVTQTPRYLIKTRGQQVTLSCSPISGHRSVSWYQQTPGQGLQFLFEYFSETQRNKGNFPGRFSGRQFSNSRSEMNVSTLELGDSALYLCASSLEGADYNEQFFGPGTRLTVL.

The chain carries TRBV9 and TRBJ2-1; TRBD2 might be the D (5 bases). CDR1 is SGDLS and CDR2 is YYNGEE in the germline V gene. V lost 3 bases and J lost 14, with 18 bases in between. The CDR3 loop spans 13 amino acids. CDR3: CASSAGGRIGEFF. The DNA of the CDR3 is TGTGCCAGCAGCGCGGGCGGTCGAATCGGGGAGTTCTTC.

In this sample, this clonotype turned up many times. The chain is built from TRBV5-8 and TRBJ1-2; D call uncertain. CDR3 length equals 14 residues. Trimming took off 5 bases at V and 2 bases at J, with 13 bases between the two ends. Germline-derived CDR1 and CDR2 are SGHTS and YDEGEE. CDR3 nucleotides: TGTGCCAGCAGGCCGGGGTTGGGGAACTATGGCTACACCTTC. Translated, it gives CASRPGLGNYGYTF.

This clonotype has a count of ten or more. The chain couples TRBV7-9 to TRBJ2-3; D is possibly TRBD2 (5 bases). The V gene lost 5 bases and the J gene lost 5 bases, with 11 bases spanning the gap. The CDR3 extends over 13 amino acids. From germline, CDR1 is SEHNR and CDR2 FQNEAQ (reference sequence). CDR3 residues: CASSRGVGDTQYF. The CDR3 coding sequence is TGTGCCAGCAGCCGGGGAGTTGGAGATACGCAGTATTTT.

The gene calls are TRBV7-9 and TRBJ1-1, with 7 bases lining up with TRBD1. Germline assignment: CDR1 SEHNR and CDR2 FQNEAQ (reference sequence). The CDR3 loop spans 13 amino acids. J lost 12 bases, V lost 3 bases, and 10 bases had no gene match. The CDR3 protein is CASSFQLDRETFF. Here the CDR3 DNA reads TGTGCCAGCAGCTTCCAACTCGACAGGGAGACTTTCTTT.

This chain connects TRBV20-1 to TRBJ2-7; no reliable D call. Looked up from germline, CDR1 is DFQATT and CDR2 is SNEGSKA (reference sequence). The V gene lost 5 bases and the J gene lost 7 bases, with 21 bases spanning the gap. This CDR3 has 14 residues. The CDR3 DNA sequence: TGCAGTGCTTGCCGCCGAGACGGTCGCTGGGAGCAGTACTTC. This translates into CSACRRDGRWEQYF.

This clonotype showed up just a few times. The chain carries TRBV7-9 and TRBJ2-1; D gene uncertain. The CDR3 loop spans 17 amino acids. The germline V gene encodes CDR1 SEHNR and CDR2 FQNEAQ (reference sequence). V dropped 2 bases and J dropped 2 bases, with 16 bases sitting between them. The CDR3 reads CASSLSFRSETYNEQFF. In DNA form, the CDR3 reads TGTGCCAGCAGCTTAAGTTTTAGGTCAGAGACCTACAATGAGCAGTTCTTC.

This clonotype was picked up a small number of times. V gene TRBV6-5 combines with J gene TRBJ2-7; maybe TRBD1 (6 bases). This CDR3 is 15 amino acids long. Germline V lookup: CDR1 MNHEY, CDR2 SVGAGI. Trimming left V 4 bases short and J 4 bases short, with 17 bases between. The CDR3 is CASSSPTAGVYEQYF. The CDR3 nucleotides read TGTGCCAGCAGTTCCCCCACAGCAGGGGTATACGAGCAGTACTTC.

In regard to this clonotype: This may come from a read error, since a much larger clone is one base off. This rearrangement joins TRBV20-1 to TRBJ2-7; D is unclear. In germline, CDR1 is DFQATT, CDR2 SNEGSKA (reference sequence). The CDR3 has 14 amino acids. Trimming stripped 7 bases from V and 2 bases from J, with 18 bases between. The CDR3 reads CSDSDPGETYEQYF. The CDR3 DNA reads TGCAGTGATAGTGATCCAGGAGAAACCTACGAGCAGTACTTC.

This clonotype was observed at least ten times. V usage is TRBV6-2 or TRBV6-3 and J usage is TRBJ1-5, with TRBD1 identical over 8 bases. Germline values: CDR1 MNHEY, CDR2 SVGEGT. The CDR3 runs to 12 residues. V was clipped by 5 bases and J by 7 bases; unmatched bases: 1. The CDR3, as DNA: TGTGCCAGCAGTCAGGGGGCCCAGCCCCAGCATTTT. Translation gives CASSQGAQPQHF.

The chain recombines TRBV28 with TRBJ1-2; tentatively, D is TRBD1 (5 bases). Between the trimmed V and J ends, which lost 5 bases and 11 bases, there was a span of 18 bases. The CDR3 consists of 13 residues. CDR1 and CDR2 (germline): MDHEN, SYDVKM. The CDR3 loop reads CASSMGDGRMYTF. DNA for the CDR3: TGTGCCAGCAGTATGGGGGACGGACGAATGTACACCTTC.

This clonotype was detected a few times. The J gene is TRBJ2-1, the V gene TRBV6-2 or TRBV6-3, with 8 bases matching TRBD2. CDR1 MNHEY and CDR2 SVGEGT come from the germline V gene. This CDR3 comprises 17 residues. The trim removed 1 base at V and 2 bases at J, leaving 7 bases unmatched. CDR3 sequence (DNA): TGTGCCAGCAGTTACTGGGGGTCGGGAGGGACCTACAATGAGCAGTTCTTC. As protein: CASSYWGSGGTYNEQFF.